Sequencing of this T cell receptor beta chain was carried out in a study of CXCR3-negative and CXCR3-positive naive CD8 T cells. Concerning this clonotype: Its antigen is not known.

UMI-labeled TRB cDNA libraries were prepared by 5' RACE. One entry per CDR3 protein, without DNA, is what TCRdb gives after re-calling the 5' RACE reads. Its clone listing holds more than 65,000 distinct CDR3 sequences. CDR1 SGHRS and CDR2 YFSETQ come from the germline V gene. The CDR3 totals 19 residues. Overall study results and limits: Naive cells that were CXCR3-negative or CXCR3-positive used TRBV-TRBJ genes alike, while memory cells diverged.

Material for sequencing was naive CXCR3- CD8+ T cells from blood. The subset here: CD45RO-CCR7+CD27+CD95- naive CD8+ T cells lacking CXCR3 (TNR3-). The clonotype originates from a human donor in good health. Some clones in this sample may be carry-over from other donors' samples. The V gene is TRBV5-1, the J gene TRBJ2-2; with no DNA, the TCRdb D assignment of TRBD2 cannot be verified. CDR3 loop: CASSSDLLGLAGNTGELFF.